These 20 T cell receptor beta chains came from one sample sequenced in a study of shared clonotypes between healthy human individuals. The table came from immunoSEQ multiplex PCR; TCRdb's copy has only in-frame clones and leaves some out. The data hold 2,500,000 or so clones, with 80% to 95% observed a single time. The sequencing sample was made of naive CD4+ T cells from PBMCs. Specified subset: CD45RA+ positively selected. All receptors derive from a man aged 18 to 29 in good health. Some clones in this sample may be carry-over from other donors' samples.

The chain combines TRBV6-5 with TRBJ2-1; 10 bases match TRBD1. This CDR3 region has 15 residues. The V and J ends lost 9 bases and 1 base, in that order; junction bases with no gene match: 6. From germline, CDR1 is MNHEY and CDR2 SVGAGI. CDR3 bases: TGTGCCAGAAGGGACAGGGGTTGTTCCTACAATGAGCAGTTCTTC. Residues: CARRDRGCSYNEQFF.

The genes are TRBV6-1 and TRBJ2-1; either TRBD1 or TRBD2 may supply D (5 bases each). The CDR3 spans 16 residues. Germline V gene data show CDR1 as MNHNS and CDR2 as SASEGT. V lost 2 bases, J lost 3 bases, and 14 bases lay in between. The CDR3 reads CASSERRGRNYNEQFF. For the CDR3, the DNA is TGTGCCAGCAGTGAAAGACGGGGCCGGAACTACAATGAGCAGTTCTTC.

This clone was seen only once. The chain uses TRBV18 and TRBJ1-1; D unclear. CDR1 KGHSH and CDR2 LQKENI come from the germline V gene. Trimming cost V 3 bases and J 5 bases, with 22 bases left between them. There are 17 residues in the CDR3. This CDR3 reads CASSPGFVSTGGTEAFF. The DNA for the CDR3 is TGTGCCAGCTCACCGGGGTTTGTAAGCACGGGCGGGACTGAAGCTTTCTTT.

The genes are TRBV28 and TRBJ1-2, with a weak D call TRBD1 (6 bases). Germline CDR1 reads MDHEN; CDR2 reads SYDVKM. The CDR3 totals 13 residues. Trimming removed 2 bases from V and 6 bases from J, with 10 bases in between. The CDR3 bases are TGTGCCAGCAGTTTACAGGGGATAGATGGCTACACCTTC. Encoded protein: CASSLQGIDGYTF.

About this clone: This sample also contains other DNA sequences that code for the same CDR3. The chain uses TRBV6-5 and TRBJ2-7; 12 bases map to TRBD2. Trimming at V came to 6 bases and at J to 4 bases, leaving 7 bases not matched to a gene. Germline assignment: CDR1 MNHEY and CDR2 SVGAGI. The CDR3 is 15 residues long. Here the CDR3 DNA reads TGTGCCAGCAGCCCCGGGACTAGCGGGCGATACGAGCAGTACTTC. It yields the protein CASSPGTSGRYEQYF.

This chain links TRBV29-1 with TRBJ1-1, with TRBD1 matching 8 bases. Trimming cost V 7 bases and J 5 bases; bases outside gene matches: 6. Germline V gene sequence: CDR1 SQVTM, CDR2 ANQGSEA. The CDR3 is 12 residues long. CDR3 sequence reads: CSADRGATEAFF. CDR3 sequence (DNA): TGCAGCGCCGACAGGGGAGCGACTGAAGCTTTCTTT.

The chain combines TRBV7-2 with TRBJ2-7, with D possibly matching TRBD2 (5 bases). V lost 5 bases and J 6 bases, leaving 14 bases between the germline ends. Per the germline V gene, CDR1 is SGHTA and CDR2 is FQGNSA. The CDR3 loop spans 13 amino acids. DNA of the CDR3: TGTGCCAGCAGCCGAGACCTAGCTAGCGAGCAGTACTTC. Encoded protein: CASSRDLASEQYF.

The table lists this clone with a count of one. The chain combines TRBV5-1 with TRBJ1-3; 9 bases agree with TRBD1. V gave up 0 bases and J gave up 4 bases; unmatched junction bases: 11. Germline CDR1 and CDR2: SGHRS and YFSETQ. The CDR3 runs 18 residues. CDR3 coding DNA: TGCGCCAGCAGCTTGGGCGACCGGAGGACAGGGGTGGGAAACACCATATATTTT. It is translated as CASSLGDRRTGVGNTIYF.

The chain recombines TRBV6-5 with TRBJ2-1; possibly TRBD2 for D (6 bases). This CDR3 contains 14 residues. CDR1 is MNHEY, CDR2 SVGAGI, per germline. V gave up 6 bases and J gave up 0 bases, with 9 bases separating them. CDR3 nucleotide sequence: TGTGCCAGCAGGGGAGGCCGCTCCTACAATGAGCAGTTCTTC. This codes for CASRGGRSYNEQFF.

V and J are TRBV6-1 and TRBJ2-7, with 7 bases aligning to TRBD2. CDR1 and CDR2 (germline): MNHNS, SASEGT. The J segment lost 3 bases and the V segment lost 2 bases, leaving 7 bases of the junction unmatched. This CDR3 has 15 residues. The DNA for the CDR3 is TGTGCCAGCAGTGAAAGGCGGGAGCTAATCTACGAGCAGTACTTC. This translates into CASSERRELIYEQYF.

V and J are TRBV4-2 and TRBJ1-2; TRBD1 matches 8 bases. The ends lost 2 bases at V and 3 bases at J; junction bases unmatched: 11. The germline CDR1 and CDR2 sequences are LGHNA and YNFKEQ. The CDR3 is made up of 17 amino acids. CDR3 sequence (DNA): TGTGCCAGCAGCCAACCGGGACAGGACATCTTAGACTATGGCTACACCTTC. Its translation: CASSQPGQDILDYGYTF.

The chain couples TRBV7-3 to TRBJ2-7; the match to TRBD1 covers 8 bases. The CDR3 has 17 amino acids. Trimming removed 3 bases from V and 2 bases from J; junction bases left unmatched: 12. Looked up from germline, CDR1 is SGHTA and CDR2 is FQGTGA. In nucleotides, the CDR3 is TGTGCCAGCAGCTTCCGACCATTTGGACAGGGCCCCTACGAGCAGTACTTC. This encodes CASSFRPFGQGPYEQYF.

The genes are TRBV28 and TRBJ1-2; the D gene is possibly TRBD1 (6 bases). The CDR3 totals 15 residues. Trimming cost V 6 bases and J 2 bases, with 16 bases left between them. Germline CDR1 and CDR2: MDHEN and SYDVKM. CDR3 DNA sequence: TGTGCCAGCAGCCCCCGAACAGGGTACAACTATGGCTACACCTTC. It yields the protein CASSPRTGYNYGYTF.

This CDR3 reads CASSPYGLAGGRGTDTQYF. The CDR3 coding sequence is TGTGCCAGCAGCCCTTATGGACTAGCGGGAGGGAGAGGGACAGATACGCAGTATTTT. This chain uses TRBV28 with TRBJ2-3; 15 bases are a match to TRBD2. Unmatched junction bases numbered 13, after V lost 6 bases and J lost 3 bases. Germline V gene data show CDR1 as MDHEN and CDR2 as SYDVKM. The CDR3 extends over 19 amino acids.

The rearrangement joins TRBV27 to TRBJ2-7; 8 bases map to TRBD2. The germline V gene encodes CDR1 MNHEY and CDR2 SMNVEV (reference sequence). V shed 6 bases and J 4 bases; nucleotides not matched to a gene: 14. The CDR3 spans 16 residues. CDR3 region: CASRSLAGPGAYEQYF. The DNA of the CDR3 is TGTGCCAGCAGGTCGCTAGCGGGTCCCGGGGCATACGAGCAGTACTTC.

The CDR3, as DNA: TGCGCCAGCAGCTTGCCACCCCCCGTCCACTCCTACGAGCAGTACTTC. It is translated as CASSLPPPVHSYEQYF. V and J are TRBV5-1 and TRBJ2-7; D not certain. Trimming cost V 1 base and J 0 bases, with 14 bases left between them. Germline V gives CDR1 SGHRS, CDR2 YFSETQ. CDR3 size: 16 residues.

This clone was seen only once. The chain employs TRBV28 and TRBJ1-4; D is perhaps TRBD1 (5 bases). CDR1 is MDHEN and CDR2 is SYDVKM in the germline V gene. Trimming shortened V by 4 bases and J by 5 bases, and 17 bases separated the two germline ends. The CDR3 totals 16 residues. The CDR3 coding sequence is TGTGCCAGCAGTTCCATCTCCGGGGGAAAGAATGAAAAACTGTTTTTT. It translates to CASSSISGGKNEKLFF.

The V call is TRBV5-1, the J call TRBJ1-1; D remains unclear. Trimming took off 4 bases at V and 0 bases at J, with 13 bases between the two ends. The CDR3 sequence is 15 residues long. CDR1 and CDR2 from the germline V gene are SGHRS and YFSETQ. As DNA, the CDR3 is TGCGCCAGCAGCCTACGAGGGTCAATGAACACTGAAGCTTTCTTT. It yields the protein CASSLRGSMNTEAFF. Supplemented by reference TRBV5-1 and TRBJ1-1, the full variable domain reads KAGVTQTPRYLIKTRGQQVTLSCSPISGHRSVSWYQQTPGQGLQFLFEYFSETQRNKGNFPGRFSGRQFSNSRSEMNVSTLELGDSALYLCASSLRGSMNTEAFFGQGTRLTVV.

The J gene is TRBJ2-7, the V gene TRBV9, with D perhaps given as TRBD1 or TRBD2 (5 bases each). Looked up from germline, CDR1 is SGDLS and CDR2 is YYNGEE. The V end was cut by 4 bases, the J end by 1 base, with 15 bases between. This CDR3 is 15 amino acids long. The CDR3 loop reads CASSPGTQVSYEQYF. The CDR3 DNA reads TGTGCCAGCAGCCCCGGGACGCAGGTTTCCTACGAGCAGTACTTC.

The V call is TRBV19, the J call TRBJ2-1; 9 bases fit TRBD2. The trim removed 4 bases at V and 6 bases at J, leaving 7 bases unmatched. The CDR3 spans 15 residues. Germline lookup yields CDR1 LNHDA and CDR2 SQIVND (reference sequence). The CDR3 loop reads CASSTIAGAFNEQFF. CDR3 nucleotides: TGTGCCAGTAGTACAATAGCGGGGGCCTTCAATGAGCAGTTCTTC. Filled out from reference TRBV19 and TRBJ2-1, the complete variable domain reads DGGITQSPKYLFRKEGQNVTLSCEQNLNHDAMYWYRQDPGQGLRLIYYSQIVNDFQKGDIAEGYSVSREKKESFPLTVTSAQKNPTAFYLCASSTIAGAFNEQFFGPGTRLTVL.